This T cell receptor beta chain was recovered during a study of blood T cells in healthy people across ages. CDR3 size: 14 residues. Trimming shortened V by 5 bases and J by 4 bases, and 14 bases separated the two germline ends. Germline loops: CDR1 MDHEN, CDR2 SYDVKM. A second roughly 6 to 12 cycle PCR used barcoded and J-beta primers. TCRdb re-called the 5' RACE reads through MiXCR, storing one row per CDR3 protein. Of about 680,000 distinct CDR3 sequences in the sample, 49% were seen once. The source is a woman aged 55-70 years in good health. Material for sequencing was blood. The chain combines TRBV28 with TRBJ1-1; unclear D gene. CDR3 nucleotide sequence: TGTGCCAGCAGTCAGAACCCCGGCGGCACTGAAGCTTTCTTT. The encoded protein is CASSQNPGGTEAFF.